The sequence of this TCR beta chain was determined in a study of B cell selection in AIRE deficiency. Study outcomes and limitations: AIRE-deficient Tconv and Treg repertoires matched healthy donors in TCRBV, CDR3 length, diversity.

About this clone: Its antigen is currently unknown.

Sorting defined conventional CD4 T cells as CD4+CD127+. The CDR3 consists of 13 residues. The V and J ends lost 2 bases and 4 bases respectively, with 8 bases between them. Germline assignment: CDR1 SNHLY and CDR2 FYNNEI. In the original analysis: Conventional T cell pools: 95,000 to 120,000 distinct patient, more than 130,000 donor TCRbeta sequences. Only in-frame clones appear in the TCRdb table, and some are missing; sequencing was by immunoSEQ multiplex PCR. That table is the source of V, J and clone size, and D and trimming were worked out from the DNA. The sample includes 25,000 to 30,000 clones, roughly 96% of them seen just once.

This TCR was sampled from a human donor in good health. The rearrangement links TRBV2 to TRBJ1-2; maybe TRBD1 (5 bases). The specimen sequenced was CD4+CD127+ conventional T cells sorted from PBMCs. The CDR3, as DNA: TGTGCCAGCAGTGAAAAGGGGAGCTATGGCTACACCTTC. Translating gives CASSEKGSYGYTF.